This T cell receptor (beta chain) originates from a study of CD8 T cells in Susac syndrome. CDR1 GTSNPN and CDR2 SVGIG come from the germline V gene (reference sequence). The J segment lost 2 bases and the V segment lost 2 bases, leaving 3 bases of the junction unmatched. The CDR3 contains 13 residues. The sequenced target, TCR beta, came from blood CD8+ and CD4+ T cells. RNA, at about 0.5 to 1 ug, was reverse transcribed with random hexamers. TCRdb passed the immunoSEQ multiplex PCR reads through MiXCR, listing each CDR3 protein once. This table holds hundreds of thousands of distinct CDR3 sequences, 85% to 95% found once.

Sequenced input: CD4+ T cells from PBMCs. The receptor was derived from a human donor with Susac syndrome. The V call is TRBV30, the J call TRBJ2-7; 7 nucleotides match TRBD2. The CDR3 nucleotides are TGTGCCTGGAGTAGCGGGGTGACCTACGAGCAGTACTTC. Protein: CAWSSGVTYEQYF.